This TCR beta chain was profiled in a study of cytomegalovirus exposure and HLA in healthy donors. Comments on this clone: The target antigen is unknown.

Trimming stripped 4 bases from V and 7 bases from J, with 23 bases between. The CDR3 is 18 residues long. Germline V gives CDR1 MDHEN, CDR2 SYDVKM. The study's findings and limits: Sequencing depth across donors, presence/absence analyses assumed, was roughly uniform. Trimming of TCR beta V- and J-genes showed a link, identified in a later analysis, to a missense DCLRE1C variant.

The PCR contained 60 Vbeta and 13 Jbeta primers. Measured with immunoSEQ multiplex PCR; TCRdb has only the in-frame clones, and not every one. The data show over 95,000 clones, about three quarters seen once. Sequencing was performed on PBMCs. The clonotype comes from a woman between 40 and 55 years old in good health and CMV-seropositive. V and J are TRBV28 and TRBJ1-6; D uncertain. This CDR3 is CASSSAGPWTVWNSPLHF. DNA of the CDR3: TGTGCCAGCAGTTCCGCGGGCCCGTGGACGGTTTGGAATTCACCCCTCCACTTT. Full variable domain (remainder filled in from reference TRBV28 and TRBJ1-6): DVKVTQSSRYLVKRTGEKVFLECVQDMDHENMFWYRQDPGLGLRLIYFSYDVKMKEKGDIPEGYSVSREKKERFSLILESASTNQTSMYLCASSSAGPWTVWNSPLHFGNGTRLTVT.